Sequencing of this T cell receptor (beta chain) was carried out in a study of regulatory T cells in long-lasting Graves disease. This clonotype was seen many times. The time point is: newly diagnosed GD, antithyroid drugs for less than 3 months. PBMC RNA served as the TCR library source. Construction of the TCR beta libraries employed iRepertoire HTBI primers in conjunction with Arm-PCR of CDR3 regions. Using its own MiXCR run on the multiplex PCR reads, TCRdb lists one record per CDR3 protein. This sample has 380,000 or so distinct CDR3 sequences; 15% to 20% occur once, and the top ten carry 20% to 25%. This sample was also put to use in a study of T cells in Graves' hyperthyroidism and ophthalmopathy. That paper adds: Blood also showed most of the thyroid clonotypes that were expanded above 0.001.

This material consisted of peripheral blood mononuclear cells (PBMCs), taken at new diagnosis, from a patient treated with antithyroid drugs. The receptor was derived from a woman aged 18-29 years with Graves disease.

CDR3 nucleotide sequence: TGTGCCAGCAGCTTAGAAGGGGGGGGGCTGCAAACGCAGTATTTT. Amino acids: CASSLEGGGLQTQYF. The gene calls are TRBV11-2 and TRBJ2-3, with D possibly TRBD2 on 7 matching bases. Between the trimmed V and J ends, which lost 0 bases and 9 bases, there was a span of 16 bases. CDR1 is SGHAT, CDR2 FQNNGV, per germline. The CDR3 runs 15 residues. The complete variable domain, with remaining parts taken from reference TRBV11-2 and TRBJ2-3, reads EAGVAQSPRYKIIEKRQSVAFWCNPISGHATLYWYQQILGQGPKLLIQFQNNGVVDDSQLPKDRFSAERLKGVDSTLKIQPAKLEDSAVYLCASSLEGGGLQTQYFGPGTRLTVL.